This T cell receptor (beta chain) was recovered during a study of T cell repertoires in cytomegalovirus infection. Across the whole study: CMV epitopes, recently identified HLA-C-restricted and well-studied HLA-B-restricted, were used. CMV infection together with matching HLA type was indicated by public TCR beta signatures.

A remark on this clonotype: The antigen is not known.

Regarding the study as a whole: Across the ex vivo response, the dominant clonotypes were HLA-C-restricted CMV-specific TCR beta clonotypes. Carriers of CMV plus the relevant HLA were identified by cumulative public TCR beta family frequency.

Via MiXCR, TCRdb re-called the reads, giving one row per CDR3 protein. This table has just under 500,000 distinct CDR3 sequences, 33% appearing once. The sequence was obtained from a human donor in good health (CMV status not recorded). Some clones in this sample may be carry-over from other donors' samples. Here the sequenced sample was cultured PBMCs, taken from culture after CMV antigen stimulation.

CDR3 DNA sequence: TGTGCCAGCAGCCCGTCAGTGGCAAGCTCCTACAATGAGCAGTTCTTC. Its protein is CASSPSVASSYNEQFF. The chain is built from TRBV7-6 and TRBJ2-1; no clear D. Looked up from germline, CDR1 is SGHVS and CDR2 is FNYEAQ. CDR3 length: 16 residues. V lost 5 bases to trimming and J lost 0 bases, with 14 bases between them.